These 22 T cell receptor beta chains share one sample of origin, sequenced in a study of cytomegalovirus exposure and HLA in healthy donors (dated by TCRdb to about 2017). Library prep was done by the immunoSEQ multiplex PCR assay. TCRdb took over this immuneACCESS table, retaining in-frame rearrangements with V and J assigned. Such tables are incomplete; in checked studies, under half of the missing clones stem from an unresolved V gene, and the remainder is unexplained. The sample contains 130,000 to 150,000 clones, around 89% of them found a single time. The ten largest account for 6.2% of the sample. Sample: PBMCs. Receptors were obtained from a woman aged 25-40 years in good health and CMV-seropositive.

This clone was seen just once. The chain uses TRBV19 and TRBJ2-2; 9 nucleotides match TRBD2. The V gene end was trimmed by 2 bases and the J gene end by 9 bases; junction bases not matched to a gene: 10. Germline V gene lookup returns CDR1 LNHDA and CDR2 SQIVND (reference sequence). There are 16 residues in the CDR3. CDR3 nucleotides: TGTGCCAGTAGTATAACGGGGCGGGAGGGCCGACGGGAGCTGTTTTTT. This encodes CASSITGREGRRELFF.

The chain employs TRBV11-3 and TRBJ2-1; possible D gene TRBD1, 5 bases. CDR1 SGHNT and CDR2 YENEEA come from the germline V gene. This CDR3 spans 13 amino acids. Deletions cut 5 bases from V and 16 bases from J, with 21 bases between. The CDR3 sequence is CASSPRRRQGCFF. The CDR3 region has the DNA TGTGCCAGCAGCCCCAGACGTCGGCAGGGATGTTTCTTC.

The gene calls are TRBV7-3 and TRBJ2-1; D gene ambiguous. CDR1 is SGHTA, CDR2 FQGTGA, per germline. This CDR3 comprises 13 residues. The ends were cut back, 2 bases at V and 7 bases at J, with 9 bases in the middle. The CDR3 nucleotides read TGTGCCAGCAGCTTATTAGGAGCAAATGAGCAGTTCTTC. It yields the protein CASSLLGANEQFF.

This chain uses TRBV28 with TRBJ2-4; D possibly corresponds to TRBD1 (6 bases). Germline values: CDR1 MDHEN, CDR2 SYDVKM. This CDR3 has 14 residues. V shed 6 bases and J shed 4 bases, with 13 bases lying between them. CDR3 region: CASRAQGTKNIQYF. The CDR3 nucleotides are TGTGCCAGCAGAGCTCAAGGGACAAAAAACATTCAGTACTTC.

The genes are TRBV5-4 and TRBJ1-2; no reliable D call. The CDR3 spans 13 residues. V lost 0 bases to trimming and J lost 5 bases, with 8 bases between them. Germline assignment: CDR1 SGHNT and CDR2 YYREEE (reference sequence). CDR3 nucleotides: TGTGCCAGCAGCTTGGTGGGGAGGTATGGCTACACCTTC. It translates to CASSLVGRYGYTF.

This rearrangement joins TRBV2 to TRBJ1-5; D unclear. In germline, CDR1 is SNHLY, CDR2 FYNNEI. CDR3 size: 15 residues. Trimming took off 4 bases at V and 0 bases at J, with 10 bases between the two ends. This CDR3 reads CASSGRSVSNQPQHF. The CDR3 DNA sequence: TGTGCCAGCAGTGGGAGGTCGGTTAGCAATCAGCCCCAGCATTTT.

The chain employs TRBV5-1 and TRBJ2-3; 8 bases agree with TRBD2. The ends lost 0 bases at V and 2 bases at J; junction bases unmatched: 5. This CDR3 has 16 amino acids. The germline CDR1 and CDR2 sequences are SGHRS and YFSETQ. CDR3 DNA sequence: TGCGCCAGCAGCTTGGGTAGCGGGGATGCCACAGATACGCAGTATTTT. It yields the protein CASSLGSGDATDTQYF. The full variable domain, with the rest looked up from reference TRBV5-1 and TRBJ2-3, is KAGVTQTPRYLIKTRGQQVTLSCSPISGHRSVSWYQQTPGQGLQFLFEYFSETQRNKGNFPGRFSGRQFSNSRSEMNVSTLELGDSALYLCASSLGSGDATDTQYFGPGTRLTVL.

This chain connects TRBV5-1 to TRBJ1-5; maybe TRBD1 (6 bases). The CDR3 length is 15 residues. V was clipped by 4 bases and J by 0 bases, with 11 bases between them. CDR1 and CDR2 from the germline V gene are SGHRS and YFSETQ. Here the CDR3 DNA reads TGCGCCAGCAGCGCGACAGGCAATAGCAATCAGCCCCAGCATTTT. This translates into CASSATGNSNQPQHF.

The chain recombines TRBV4-2 with TRBJ2-5; a possible D gene is TRBD1 (6 bases). The V and J ends lost 5 bases and 0 bases respectively, with 10 bases between them. The CDR3 contains 14 residues. Germline V gene data show CDR1 as LGHNA and CDR2 as YNFKEQ. Here the CDR3 reads CASSYRTDQETQYF. The CDR3 DNA follows: TGTGCCAGCAGCTACCGGACAGACCAAGAGACCCAGTACTTC.

The CDR3 reads CASSPDSGQPQHF. Written as DNA, the CDR3 is TGTGCCAGCAGCCCCGACAGCGGGCAGCCCCAGCATTTT. This chain joins TRBV2 and TRBJ1-5; D might be TRBD1 (5 bases). This CDR3 has 13 residues. Trimming cost V 6 bases and J 7 bases, with 13 bases left between them. The germline gives CDR1 SNHLY, CDR2 FYNNEI.

This clone showed up just once. The chain combines TRBV19 with TRBJ1-6; D possibly corresponds to TRBD1 (5 bases). Between the trimmed V and J ends, which lost 6 bases and 4 bases, there was a span of 16 bases. CDR3 length equals 16 residues. Germline V gene lookup returns CDR1 LNHDA and CDR2 SQIVND (reference sequence). The CDR3 here is CASSRDTTGYNSPLHF. The CDR3, as DNA: TGTGCCAGTAGCAGGGATACAACCGGATATAATTCACCCCTCCACTTT. The full variable domain, with the rest looked up from reference TRBV19 and TRBJ1-6, is DGGITQSPKYLFRKEGQNVTLSCEQNLNHDAMYWYRQDPGQGLRLIYYSQIVNDFQKGDIAEGYSVSREKKESFPLTVTSAQKNPTAFYLCASSRDTTGYNSPLHFGNGTRLTVT.

The V gene is TRBV11-1, the J gene TRBJ2-2, with D hard to call. CDR1 is SGHAT, CDR2 FQDESV, per germline (reference sequence). The CDR3 length is 14 residues. V shed 3 bases and J shed 0 bases, with 5 bases lying between them. The DNA for the CDR3 is TGTGCCAGCAGCTTCAGGCCGAACACCGGGGAGCTGTTTTTT. Encoded protein: CASSFRPNTGELFF. Variable domain in full (rest from reference TRBV11-1 and TRBJ2-2): EAEVAQSPRYKITEKSQAVAFWCDPISGHATLYWYRQILGQGPELLVQFQDESVVDDSQLPKDRFSAERLKGVDSTLKIQPAELGDSAMYLCASSFRPNTGELFFGEGSRLTVL.

This rearrangement joins TRBV5-1 to TRBJ2-5; a weak D match, TRBD2 (6 bases). The ends were cut back, 3 bases at V and 5 bases at J, with 23 bases in the middle. Per the germline V gene, CDR1 is SGHRS and CDR2 is YFSETQ. This CDR3 comprises 17 residues. The CDR3 nucleotides are TGCGCCAGCAGCTCCATCGGGGGACCCTCTCTCGGGGAGACCCAGTACTTC. It codes for CASSSIGGPSLGETQYF.

This clone came up once. The chain couples TRBV28 to TRBJ1-2, with D possibly being TRBD1 (6 bases). Per the germline V gene, CDR1 is MDHEN and CDR2 is SYDVKM. V was pared by 7 bases and J by 2 bases, with 14 bases between. CDR3 size: 14 residues. In DNA form, the CDR3 reads TGTGCCAGCACTTCGGGGGGCTCGAACTATGGCTACACCTTC. This encodes CASTSGGSNYGYTF.

This chain connects TRBV6-4 to TRBJ1-2; no firm D call. With 6 bases removed from V and 4 bases from J, the gap between germline ends came to 15 bases. The CDR3 is 14 residues long. Germline CDR1 reads MRHNA; CDR2 reads SNTAGT. CDR3 coding DNA: TGTGCCAGCAGGCCCGGGGTAGGGTCCTATGGCTACACCTTC. Its translation: CASRPGVGSYGYTF.

For the CDR3, the DNA is TGTGCCAGCAGTTCGTATGGGCCGGGGGGCTACGAGCAGTACTTC. Amino acid sequence: CASSSYGPGGYEQYF. The rearrangement joins TRBV28 to TRBJ2-7; 7 positions agree with TRBD2. The CDR3 sequence is 15 residues long. The ends lost 4 bases at V and 3 bases at J; junction bases unmatched: 9. From germline, CDR1 is MDHEN and CDR2 SYDVKM.

V is TRBV2 and J is TRBJ2-2, with 10 positions matching TRBD1. The CDR3 runs to 16 residues. The germline V gene has CDR1 SNHLY and CDR2 FYNNEI. The V segment lost 6 bases and the J segment 7 bases; nucleotides outside the gene matches: 11. CDR3 amino acids: CASSSGGTGVSGELFF. CDR3 coding DNA: TGTGCCAGCAGCTCAGGGGGGACAGGGGTGAGCGGGGAGCTGTTTTTT.

This clone was counted a single time. This chain joins TRBV10-3 and TRBJ2-1, with D possibly being TRBD1 (6 bases). Deletions cut 6 bases from V and 5 bases from J, with 11 bases between. Looked up from germline, CDR1 is ENHRY and CDR2 is SYGVKD. The CDR3 is made up of 13 amino acids. For the CDR3, the DNA is TGTGCCATCAGCCGGACAGAAAACAATGAGCAGTTCTTC. This gives the protein CAISRTENNEQFF.

The J gene is TRBJ2-5, the V gene TRBV1; the table calls TRBD1, which could not be checked here. TRBV1 counts as a pseudogene. CDR3 length: 19 amino acids. The CDR3 protein is CTSSQRVPRDRRLQETQYF. The CDR3 DNA reads as TGCACCAGCAGCCAGAGGGTCCCCCGGGACAGACGGCTCCAAGAGACCCAGTACTTC.

The chain links TRBV28 to TRBJ1-3, with 12 bases identical to TRBD1. The CDR3 covers 14 residues. CDR1 and CDR2 from the germline V gene are MDHEN and SYDVKM. Trimming cost V 4 bases and J 8 bases; bases outside gene matches: 3. For the CDR3, the DNA is TGTGCCAGCAGTTCCGGGACAGGGGGCCACACCATATATTTT. Protein: CASSSGTGGHTIYF.

The rearrangement uses TRBV27 and TRBJ2-7; 7 bases agree with TRBD1. This CDR3 spans 16 amino acids. V lost 6 bases to trimming and J lost 0 bases; unmatched junction nucleotides: 11. The germline V gene encodes CDR1 MNHEY and CDR2 SMNVEV (reference sequence). CDR3 in DNA: TGTGCCAGCAGGCCTACAGGGGTTTACTCCTCCTACGAGCAGTACTTC. This translates into CASRPTGVYSSYEQYF.

The chain uses TRBV6-5 and TRBJ1-3; possible D gene TRBD1, 5 bases. The germline V gene has CDR1 MNHEY and CDR2 SVGAGI. CDR3 length equals 14 residues. With 11 bases removed from V and 4 bases from J, the gap between germline ends came to 18 bases. The CDR3 region is CAVRPSGGGNTIYF. DNA of the CDR3: TGTGCCGTTCGCCCCTCGGGGGGGGGAAACACCATATATTTT.